This T cell receptor beta chain was obtained from a study of early T cells in non-severe SARS-CoV-2 infection. The library protocol tagged individual cDNA molecules with unique molecular identifiers. TCRdb re-derived calls from the 5' RACE reads in MiXCR, one entry per CDR3 protein. The sample records roughly 53,000 distinct CDR3 sequences, roughly a tenth being singletons. The CDR3 spans 16 residues. Germline CDR1 SEHNR, CDR2 FQNEAQ (reference sequence). As for this clonotype: The junction shows a germline mismatch at one end, possibly a read error.

This chain links TRBV7-9 with TRBJ1-6, with D possibly being TRBD1 (5 bases). The clonotype was recovered from an adult who was a healthcare worker with PCR-confirmed SARS-CoV-2 infection or an uninfected control (not recorded which). The sample consisted of whole blood. The CDR3 here is CASSKGEGLGNSLLHF. CDR3 nucleotides: TGTGCCAGCAGCAAAGGGGAGGGCCTGGGAAATTCACTCCTCCACTTT. The full variable domain, completed using reference TRBV7-9 and TRBJ1-6, is DTGVSQNPRHKITKRGQNVTFRCDPISEHNRLYWYRQTLGQGPEFLTYFQNEAQLEKSRLLSDRFSAERPKGSFSTLEIQRTEQGDSAMYLCASSKGEGLGNSLLHFGNGTRLTVT.